The TCR beta chain under discussion was sequenced for a study of blood T cells in healthy people across ages (dated by TCRdb to 2013 to 2016). Describing the broader study: Template switching captured roughly one uniquely barcoded TCR beta cDNA molecule per two T cells in model experiments. Using the same blood draw, the study looked at two additional independent replicas of 1 million unique cDNA reads for two donors, one aged 18 to 30 and the other aged 80 or older. Using deep sequencing normalized with unique cDNA molecular identifiers, the study measured how TCR beta repertoire diversity changes with age. The donors were split into four age groups: young (average around 15 years), middle-aged (over 35), aged (approximately 60) and long-lived (more than 80).

A word on this clonotype: It has no known antigen specificity. No base quality information exists; no much larger clone differs at one position.

Donors were roughly 40 systemically healthy Caucasian individuals from Russia aged roughly 6 to 100 years. Each donor gave around 9 milliliters of peripheral blood, collected into EDTA-treated Vacutainer tubes. PBMCs were isolated by Ficoll-Paque density-gradient centrifugation, with at least 6 million obtained per sample. Trizol reagent was used to extract total RNA from PBMCs, with at least 5 micrograms per sample. The percentages of naive CD45RAhigh/CD27high T cells were determined by flow cytometry on a PBMC aliquot from every donor. The receptor library was made with 5' RACE. TCRdb names Illumina HiSeq 2500 as the instrument used. A second PCR of about 6 to 11 cycles was run with a J-beta primer mix and a sample-barcoded 5' primer. A template-switch 5' adaptor carrying 12 random nucleotides introduced a unique molecular identifier onto each TCR beta cDNA molecule. Each sample yielded at least 3 million CDR3-containing paired-end reads. First-strand cDNA was synthesized from all RNA with the Mint cDNA synthesis kit, primed by a TRBC-specific oligonucleotide. All cDNA was treated with uracil-DNA glycosylase and then went through a first 18-cycle PCR with the universal primers M1SS and BC2_uni_R. The study's own analysis went as follows. For normalization, 1 million high-quality reads, each with a distinct molecular identifier, were randomly selected from each sample. Instead of being binned into consensus sequences, reads with shared molecular identifiers were discarded. MiTCR, run with a Q25 quality threshold and the strictest error-elimination algorithm, handled CDR3 identification, clonotype clustering and error correction. A nonparametric unseen species model with Euler transformation was used to estimate lower-bound total TCR beta diversity. Using fastp trimming at Q25 and MiXCR clonotype assembly, TCRdb reanalyzed the public sequencing data and kept in-frame beta chains. Entries that share a CDR3 protein sequence are merged under the most common genes and DNA. These V and J calls originate from TCRdb's pipeline instead of the authors' own analysis. The table for this sample lists roughly 560,000 distinct CDR3 sequences; 24% of them were counted only once. Jointly, the top ten make up around 10% of the sample.

The CDR3 runs 16 residues from the cysteine to the phenylalanine. CDR3 DNA only is kept here, 48 bases in frame from base 1. Per the germline V gene (reference sequence), GTSNPN is the CDR1 and SVGIG is the CDR2. Trimming removed 3 bases from V and 0 bases from J; the gene matches leave 9 bases unexplained. Points the paper makes about the study in general: Estimates of total diversity based on one million sequenced T cells were regarded as lower bounds and as underestimates. Bulk unsorted PBMC profiling prevented conclusive comparison of naive and antigen-experienced compartments. Compared with the aged group, the long-lived group had more naive CD4+ T cells, fewer expanded clones and increased TCR diversity, a pattern suggesting age selection. Because the CMV infection status of the donors was unknown, age-related changes in expanded clonotypes may potentially have been confounded. Observed TCR beta diversity correlated strongly with the percentage of naive T cells measured by flow cytometry. Observed TCR beta diversity per million T cells fell roughly linearly with age, and a significant reduction was already apparent by age roughly 40.

The same data also went into a second study, on T cells of mothers and their children. That second publication adds: The donors were nine systemically healthy Caucasian individuals, made up of three mothers and their six children. cDNA synthesis consumed the entire amount of extracted RNA, loaded at approximately 1.6 ug RNA in each 15 ul reaction. In the second PCR, the M1S primer introduced both the sample barcodes and 2-4 random nucleotides. Over 10 million TCR beta CDR3 reads came from each mother, compared with some 3 million reads from each child. In both related and unrelated pairs, thymic selection shapes the output of TCR recombination in a similar way, with inherited differences having only a minor effect. Normalized repertoire overlap was always slightly but never significantly higher in related than unrelated mother-child pairs. Persistent microchimeric T cell clones were not detected, at a sensitivity of about 100 clones per million clonotypes. The study used deep NGS to compare TCR beta repertoires of mothers and children, seeking features distinguishing related mother-child pairs from unrelated individuals. Mothers averaged approximately 40 +/- 4 years of age and children averaged around 10 +/- 4 years. After adapters were ligated using NEBNext reagents, the libraries underwent 100+100 nt paired-end sequencing on an Illumina HiSeq 2000. To prevent cross-contamination, the mother and child libraries were prepared one month apart and sequenced in separate runs. Each donor had between about 450,000 and 2,100,000 distinct TCR beta clonotypes identified. Naive TCR beta clonotypes were estimated from low-frequency clonotypes matched to each donor's FACS-determined naive share, without sorting.

The chain is made from TRBV30 and TRBJ2-5; 8 middle bases align to TRBD2. The sample comprised blood. The clonotype originates from a boy younger than 18 in good health. DNA sequence: TGTGCCTGGAGAGTCTCGGGGCGGGGGGACCAAGAGACCCAGTACTTC. Translated, this is CAWRVSGRGDQETQYF. With the portions outside the CDR3 filled from the reference TRBV30 and TRBJ2-5 genes, the complete variable region becomes SQTIHQWPATLVQPVGSPLSLECTVEGTSNPNLYWYRQAAGRGLQLLFYSVGIGQISSEVPQNLSASRPQDRQFILSSKKLLLSDSGFYLCAWRVSGRGDQETQYFGPGTRLLVL.